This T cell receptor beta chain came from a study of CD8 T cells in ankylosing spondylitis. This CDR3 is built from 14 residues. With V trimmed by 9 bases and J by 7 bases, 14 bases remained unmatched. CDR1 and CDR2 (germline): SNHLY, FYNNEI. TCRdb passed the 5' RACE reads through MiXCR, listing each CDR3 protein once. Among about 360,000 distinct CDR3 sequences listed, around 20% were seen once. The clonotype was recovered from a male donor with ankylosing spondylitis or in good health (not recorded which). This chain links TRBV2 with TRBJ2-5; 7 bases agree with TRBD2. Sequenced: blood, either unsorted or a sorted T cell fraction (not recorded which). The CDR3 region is CARGWGGELATQYF. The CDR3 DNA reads TGTGCCAGGGGGTGGGGGGGTGAGCTGGCGACCCAGTACTTC. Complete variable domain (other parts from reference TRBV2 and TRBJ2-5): EPEVTQTPSHQVTQMGQEVILRCVPISNHLYFYWYRQILGQKVEFLVSFYNNEISEKSEIFDDQFSVERPDGSNFTLKIRSTKLEDSAMYFCARGWGGELATQYFGPGTRLLVL.